This paragraph covers one T cell receptor (beta chain) sequence. The entry originates in a study of shared clonotypes between healthy human individuals. V was pared by 3 bases and J by 7 bases, with 6 bases of the junction left unmatched. Germline loops: CDR1 GTSNPN, CDR2 SVGIG (reference sequence). The length of the CDR3 is 13 residues. Original data processing: Junction-only sequences without quality scores came from ImmunoSEQ, so filtering differed. The table came from immunoSEQ multiplex PCR; TCRdb's copy has only in-frame clones and leaves some out. The V and J calls and clone size were taken over from that table, and D and trimming were inferred from the DNA. The sample comprises millions of clones, around 94% of which are singletons, and about 0.13% rests with the top ten.

This TCR was recovered from a man younger than 30 in good health. The sequencing sample was made of naive CD4+ T cells sorted from blood. Subset noted: CD45RA+ positively selected. The genes are TRBV30 and TRBJ2-1, with 7 bases that match TRBD2. CDR3 loop: CAWRNREENEQFF. The CDR3 DNA sequence: TGTGCCTGGAGAAATCGGGAGGAAAATGAGCAGTTCTTC.